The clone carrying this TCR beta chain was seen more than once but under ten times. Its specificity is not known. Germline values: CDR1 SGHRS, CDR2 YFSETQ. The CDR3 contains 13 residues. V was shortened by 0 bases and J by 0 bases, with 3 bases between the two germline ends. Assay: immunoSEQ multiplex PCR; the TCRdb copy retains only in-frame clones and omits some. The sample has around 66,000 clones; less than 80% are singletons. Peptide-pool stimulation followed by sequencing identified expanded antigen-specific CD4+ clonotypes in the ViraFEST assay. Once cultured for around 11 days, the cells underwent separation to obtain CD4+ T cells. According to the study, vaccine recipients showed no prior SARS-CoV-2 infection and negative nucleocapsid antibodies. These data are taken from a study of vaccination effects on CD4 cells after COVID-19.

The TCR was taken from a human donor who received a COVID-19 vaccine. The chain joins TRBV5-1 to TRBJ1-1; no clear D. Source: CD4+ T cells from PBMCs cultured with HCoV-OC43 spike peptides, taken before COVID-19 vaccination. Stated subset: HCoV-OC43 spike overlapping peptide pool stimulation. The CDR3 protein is CASSLGLNTEAFF. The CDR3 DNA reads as TGCGCCAGCAGCTTGGGGCTGAACACTGAAGCTTTCTTT.